This TCR beta chain was documented in a study of CD8 T cell repertoires and HIV-1 epitope variants. Study overall: Cultures ran around ten days, with IL-2, IL-7 and IL-15 added on days 3 and 7. General study findings and limits: About 10 antigen-specific TCR beta clonotypes were found; about six seemed cross-reactive to variants. Four or five clonotypes recognized Nef KF9, one HW9, none TAALDMSHF.

Trimming cost V 8 bases and J 6 bases; bases outside gene matches: 10. In germline, CDR1 is ENHRY, CDR2 SYGVKD. There are 14 residues in the CDR3. TCRdb's copy holds only in-frame clones and misses some; the assay was immunoSEQ multiplex PCR. The repertoire holds approximately 90,000 clones, with roughly four fifths as singletons. On this clone: The antigen remains undetermined.

The V call is TRBV10-3, the J call TRBJ2-3, with 8 bases lining up with TRBD2. This receptor was taken from a male donor with HIV. Material for sequencing was uncultured baseline CD8+ T cells from peripheral blood mononuclear cells (PBMCs). The CDR3 DNA reads TGTGCCATCCTAGCGGCGGGGGGCATGGATACGCAGTATTTT. This sequence encodes CAILAAGGMDTQYF.